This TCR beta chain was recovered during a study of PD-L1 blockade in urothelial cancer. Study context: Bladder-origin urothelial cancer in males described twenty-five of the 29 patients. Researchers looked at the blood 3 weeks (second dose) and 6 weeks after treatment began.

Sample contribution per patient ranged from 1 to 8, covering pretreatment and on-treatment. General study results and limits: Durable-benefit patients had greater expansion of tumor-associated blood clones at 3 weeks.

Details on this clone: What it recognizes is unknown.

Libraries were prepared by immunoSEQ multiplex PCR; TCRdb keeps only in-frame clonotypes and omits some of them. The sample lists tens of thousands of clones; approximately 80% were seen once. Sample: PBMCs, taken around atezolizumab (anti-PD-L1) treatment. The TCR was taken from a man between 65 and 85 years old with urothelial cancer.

CDR3: CASSASTGYGTDTQYF. The CDR3 DNA sequence: TGTGCCAGCAGTGCCTCAACAGGGTACGGCACAGATACGCAGTATTTT. This chain links TRBV6-6 with TRBJ2-3; weak D call: TRBD1 (6 bases). The V gene lost 5 bases and the J gene lost 1 base, with 16 bases spanning the gap. Germline V gene sequence: CDR1 MNHNY, CDR2 SVGAGI (reference sequence). The CDR3 contains 16 residues.